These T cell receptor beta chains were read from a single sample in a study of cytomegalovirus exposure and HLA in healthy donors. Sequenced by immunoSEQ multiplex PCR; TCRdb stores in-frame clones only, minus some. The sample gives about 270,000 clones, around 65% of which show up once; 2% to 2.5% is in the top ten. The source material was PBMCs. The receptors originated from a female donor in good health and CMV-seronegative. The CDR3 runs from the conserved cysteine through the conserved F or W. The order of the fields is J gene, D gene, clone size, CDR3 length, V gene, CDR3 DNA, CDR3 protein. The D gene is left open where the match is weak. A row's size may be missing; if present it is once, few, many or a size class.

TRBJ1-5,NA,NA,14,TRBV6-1,TGTGCCAGTCAGACAGGACAAGTCAATCAGCCCCAGCATTTT,CASQTGQVNQPQHF
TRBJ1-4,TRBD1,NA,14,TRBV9,TGTGCCAGCAGCGCCGGGACAGGGAAGGAAAAACTGTTTTTT,CASSAGTGKEKLFF
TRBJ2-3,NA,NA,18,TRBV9,TGTGCCAGCAGCCCCCGGCTGGAGGGAGGCCACCTCACAGATACGCAGTATTTT,CASSPRLEGGHLTDTQYF
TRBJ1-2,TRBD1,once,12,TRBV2,TGTGCCAGCAGAGGGACAGTAAGTGGCTACACCTTC,CASRGTVSGYTF
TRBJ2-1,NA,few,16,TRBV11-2,TGTGCCAGCAGCTCCAGGAACCGGGGACTCCTCCCTGAGCAGTTCTTC,CASSSRNRGLLPEQFF
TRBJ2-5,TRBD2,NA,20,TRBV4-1,TGCGCCAGCAGCCAAGTCCTAGCGGGGAACGAAGTAACAGATCGGAAGACCCAGTACTTC,CASSQVLAGNEVTDRKTQYF
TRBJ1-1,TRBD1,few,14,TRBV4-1,TGCGCCAGCAGTCAGGCACAGGGGGCCACTGAAGCTTTCTTT,CASSQAQGATEAFF
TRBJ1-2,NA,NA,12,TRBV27,TGTGCCAGCAGTACAGCCTCAAAGGGCTACACCTTC,CASSTASKGYTF
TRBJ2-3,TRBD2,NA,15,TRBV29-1,TGCAGCGTTGCCCGGACTAGCGGACGCACAGATACGCAGTATTTT,CSVARTSGRTDTQYF
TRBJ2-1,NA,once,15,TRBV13,TGTGCCAGCAGCTTATACAGGGCGAGGGCCAATGAGCAGTTCTTC,CASSLYRARANEQFF
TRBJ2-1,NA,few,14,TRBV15,TGTGCCACCAGCAGAGTAGCGGAGTACAATGAGCAGTTCTTC,CATSRVAEYNEQFF
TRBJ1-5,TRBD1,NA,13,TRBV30,TGTGCCTGGAGTGGACAGGGTGGCCAGCCCCAGCATTTT,CAWSGQGGQPQHF
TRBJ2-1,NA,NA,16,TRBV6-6,TGTGCCAGCAGAAGCGACGCCCCCAGCTCCTACAATGAGCAGTTCTTC,CASRSDAPSSYNEQFF
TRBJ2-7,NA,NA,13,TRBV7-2,TGTGCCAGCAGCTTAGCTCCAGGGTACGAGCAGTACTTC,CASSLAPGYEQYF
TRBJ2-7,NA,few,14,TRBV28,TGTGCCAGCAGCCCTATCTCTATCTCCTACGAGCAGTACTTC,CASSPISISYEQYF
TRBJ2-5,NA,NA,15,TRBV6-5,TGTGCCAGCAGTTACTCGGGTCAGAGGGGGGAGACCCAGTACTTC,CASSYSGQRGETQYF
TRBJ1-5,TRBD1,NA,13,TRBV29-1,TGCAGCGTTGAAGGGGACAGGGGTCAGCCCCAGCATTTT,CSVEGDRGQPQHF
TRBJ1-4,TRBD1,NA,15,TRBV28,TGTGCCAGCAGTTCCCCGGACAGGGTGGGGGAAAAACTGTTTTTT,CASSSPDRVGEKLFF
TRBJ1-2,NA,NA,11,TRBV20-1,TGCAGTGTAAGCCCAGGCTATGGCTACACCTTC,CSVSPGYGYTF
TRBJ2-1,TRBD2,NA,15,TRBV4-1,TGCGCCAGCAGCCAAATGGGGACTAGGTACAATGAGCAGTTCTTC,CASSQMGTRYNEQFF
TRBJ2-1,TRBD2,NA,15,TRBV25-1,TGTGCCAGCAGTTATCCGGGGGGCTCCTACAATGAGCAGTTCTTC,CASSYPGGSYNEQFF
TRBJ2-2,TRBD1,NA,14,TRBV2,TGTGCCAGCCGGGACAGGGTGAACACCGGGGAGCTGTTTTTT,CASRDRVNTGELFF
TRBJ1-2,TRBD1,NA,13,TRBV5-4,TGTGCCAGCAGCAGGGGGGACAGGGGAGTCGGCACCTTC,CASSRGDRGVGTF
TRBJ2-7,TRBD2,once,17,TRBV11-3,TGTGCCAGCAGCACCCGGACTAGCGGAGCCCTCCCCCCCGAGCAGTACTTC,CASSTRTSGALPPEQYF
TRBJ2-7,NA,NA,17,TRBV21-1,TGTGCCAGCAGCAAAGATTTAGCGGCTAGCGTAACTTGTTCGCAGTACTTC,CASSKDLAASVTCSQYF
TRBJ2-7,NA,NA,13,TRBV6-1,TGTGCCAGCAGAGCCGACAGAACCTACGAGCAGTACTTC,CASRADRTYEQYF
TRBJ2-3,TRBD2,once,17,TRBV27,TGTGCCAGCAGTTTATCACCCGCGGGAGGCCTGACAGATACGCAGTATTTT,CASSLSPAGGLTDTQYF
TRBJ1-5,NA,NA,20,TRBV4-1,TGCGCCAGCAGCCAAGATGTCGTGTGGACAGTGACCGTTAGCAATCAGCCCCAGCATTTT,CASSQDVVWTVTVSNQPQHF
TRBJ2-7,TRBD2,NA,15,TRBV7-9,TGTGCCAGCAGCTTTTCGGGATCGGCTAGCGGTAAGCAGTACTTC,CASSFSGSASGKQYF
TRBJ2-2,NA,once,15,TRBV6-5,TGTGCCAGCAGTTACGGGGGAGGAAGGACCGGGGAGCTGTTTTTT,CASSYGGGRTGELFF
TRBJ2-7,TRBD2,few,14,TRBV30,TGTGCCTGGAGTGTCGGTAGCGGGAACTACGAGCAGTACTTC,CAWSVGSGNYEQYF
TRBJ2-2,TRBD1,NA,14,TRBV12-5,TGTGCTAGTGCTCGGGACAGGAACACCGGGGAGCTGTTTTTT,CASARDRNTGELFF
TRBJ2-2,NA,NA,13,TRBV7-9,TGTGCCAGCAGCCCGAGCGCGGGAGGGGAGCTGTTTTTT,CASSPSAGGELFF
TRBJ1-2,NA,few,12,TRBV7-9,TGTTCCAGCAGCCCCGATCGGTCGGGCTACACCTTC,CSSSPDRSGYTF
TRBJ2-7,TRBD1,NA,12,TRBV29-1,TGCAGCGCAGGGACAGACTCCTACGAGCAGTACTTC,CSAGTDSYEQYF
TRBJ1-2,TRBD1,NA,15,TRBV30,TGTGCCTGGGAGGGGAGGACAGGGCGGCCCTATGGCTACACCTTC,CAWEGRTGRPYGYTF
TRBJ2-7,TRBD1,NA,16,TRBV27,TGTGCCAGCAGTCCACCCCCCGGGACAGGGACCTACGAGCAGTACTTC,CASSPPPGTGTYEQYF
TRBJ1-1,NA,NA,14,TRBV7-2,TGTGCCAGCAGCTTAGGAGGAATGAACACTGAAGCTTTCTTT,CASSLGGMNTEAFF
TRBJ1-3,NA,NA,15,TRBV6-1,TGTGCCAGCATCCCGGACAGCCTCTCTGGAAACACCATATATTTT,CASIPDSLSGNTIYF
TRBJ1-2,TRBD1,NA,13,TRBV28,TGTGCCAGCAGTTTAGCCAGGGGGCAGGGCTACACCTTC,CASSLARGQGYTF